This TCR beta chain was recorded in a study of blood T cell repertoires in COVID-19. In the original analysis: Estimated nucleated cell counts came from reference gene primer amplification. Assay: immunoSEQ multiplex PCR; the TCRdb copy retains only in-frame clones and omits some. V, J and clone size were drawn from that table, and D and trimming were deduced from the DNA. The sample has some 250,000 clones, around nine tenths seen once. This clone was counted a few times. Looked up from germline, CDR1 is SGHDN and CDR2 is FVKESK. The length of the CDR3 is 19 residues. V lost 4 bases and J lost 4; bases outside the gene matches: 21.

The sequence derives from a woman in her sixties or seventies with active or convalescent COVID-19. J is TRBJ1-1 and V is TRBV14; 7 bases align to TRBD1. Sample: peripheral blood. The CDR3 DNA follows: TGTGCCAGCAGCCTCCCCCCCGGACAGGCATTAAGAGATGCCACTGAAGCTTTCTTT. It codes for CASSLPPGQALRDATEAFF.